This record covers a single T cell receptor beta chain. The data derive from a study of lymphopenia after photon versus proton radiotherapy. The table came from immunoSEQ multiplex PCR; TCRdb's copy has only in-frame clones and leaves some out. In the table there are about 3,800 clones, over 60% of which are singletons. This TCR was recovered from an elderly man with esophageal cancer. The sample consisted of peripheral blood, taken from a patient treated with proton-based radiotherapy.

As DNA, the CDR3 is TGTGCCAGCAGCTTCCGGGACAGGGACCCGACTTTCTTT. Protein sequence: CASSFRDRDPTFF. The chain uses TRBV9 and TRBJ1-1; 9 bases line up with TRBD1. The CDR3 sequence is 13 residues long. Germline CDR1 SGDLS, CDR2 YYNGEE. V gave up 4 bases and J gave up 12 bases; unmatched junction bases: 10.